The subject of this entry is one T cell receptor beta chain. The antigen is not known. Every bit of the isolated RNA underwent reverse transcription, so sequencing read expressed TCRB transcripts. Measured with immunoSEQ multiplex PCR; TCRdb has only the in-frame clones, and not every one. The sample lists 85,000 to 110,000 clones, around 30% seen once, with roughly 0.5% in the top ten. The data stem from a study of beta chain features in type 1 diabetes. General study findings and limits: TCRB CDR3s from Type 1 diabetes patients were moderately but significantly shorter in all four CD4+ subsets.

Germline CDR1 is SGHRS and CDR2 is YFSETQ. V was shortened by 5 bases and J by 5 bases, with 16 bases between the two germline ends. CDR3 length: 14 residues. The TCR sequence derives from a woman under 30 with type 1 diabetes. Sequencing used central memory CD4+ T cells from blood. V gene TRBV5-1 combines with J gene TRBJ2-5; D may be TRBD1 (7 bases). CDR3 region: CASRQGTLVETQYF. CDR3 in DNA: TGCGCCAGCAGACAGGGGACTCTTGTGGAGACCCAGTACTTC.